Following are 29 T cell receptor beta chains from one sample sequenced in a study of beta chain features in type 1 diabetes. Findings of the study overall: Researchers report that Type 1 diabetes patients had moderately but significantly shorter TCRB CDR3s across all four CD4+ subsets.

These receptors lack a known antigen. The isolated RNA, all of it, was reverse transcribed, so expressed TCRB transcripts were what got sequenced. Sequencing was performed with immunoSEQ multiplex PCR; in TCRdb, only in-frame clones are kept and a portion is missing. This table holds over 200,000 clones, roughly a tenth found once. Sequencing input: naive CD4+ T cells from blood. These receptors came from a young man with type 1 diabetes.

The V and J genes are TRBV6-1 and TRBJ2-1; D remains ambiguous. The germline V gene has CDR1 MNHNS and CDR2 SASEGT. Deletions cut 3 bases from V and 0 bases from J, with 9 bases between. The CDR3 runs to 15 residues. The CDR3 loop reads CASSELPSSYNEQFF. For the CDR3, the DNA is TGTGCCAGCAGTGAGCTACCAAGCTCCTACAATGAGCAGTTCTTC.

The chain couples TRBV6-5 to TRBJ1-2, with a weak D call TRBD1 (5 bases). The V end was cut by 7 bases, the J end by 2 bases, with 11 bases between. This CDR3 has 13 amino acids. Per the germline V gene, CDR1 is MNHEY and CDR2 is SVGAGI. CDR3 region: CASTGGRNYGYTF. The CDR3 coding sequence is TGTGCCAGCACGGGGGGGAGAAACTATGGCTACACCTTC.

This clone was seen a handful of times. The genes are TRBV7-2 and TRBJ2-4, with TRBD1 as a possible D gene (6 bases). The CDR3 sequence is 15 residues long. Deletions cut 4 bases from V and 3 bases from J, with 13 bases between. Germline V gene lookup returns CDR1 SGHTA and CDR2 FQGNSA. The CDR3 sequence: CASSSTGPRKNIQYF. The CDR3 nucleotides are TGTGCCAGCAGCTCCACAGGGCCTCGCAAAAACATTCAGTACTTC.

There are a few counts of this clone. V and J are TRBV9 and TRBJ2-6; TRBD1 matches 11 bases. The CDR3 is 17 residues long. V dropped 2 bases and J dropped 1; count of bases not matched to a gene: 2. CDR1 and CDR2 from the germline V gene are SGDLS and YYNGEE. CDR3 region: CASSVGQGVSGANVLTF. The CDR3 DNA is TGTGCCAGCAGCGTGGGACAGGGGGTTTCTGGGGCCAACGTCCTGACTTTC. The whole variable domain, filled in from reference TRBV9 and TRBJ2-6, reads DSGVTQTPKHLITATGQRVTLRCSPRSGDLSVYWYQQSLDQGLQFLIQYYNGEERAKGNILERFSAQQFPDLHSELNLSSLELGDSALYFCASSVGQGVSGANVLTFGAGSRLTVL.

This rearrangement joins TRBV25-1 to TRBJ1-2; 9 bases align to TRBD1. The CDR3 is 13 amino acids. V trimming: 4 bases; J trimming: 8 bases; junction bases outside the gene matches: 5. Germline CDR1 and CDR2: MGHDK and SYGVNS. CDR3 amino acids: CASSAWTGDGYTF. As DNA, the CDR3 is TGTGCCAGCAGTGCCTGGACAGGGGACGGCTACACCTTC.

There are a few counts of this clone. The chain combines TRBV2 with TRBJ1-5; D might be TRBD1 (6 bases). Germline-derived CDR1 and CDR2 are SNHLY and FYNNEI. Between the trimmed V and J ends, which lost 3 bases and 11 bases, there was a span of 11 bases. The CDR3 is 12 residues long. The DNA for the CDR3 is TGTGCCAGCAGTGACAGGGGCCCGTCCCAGCATTTT. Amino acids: CASSDRGPSQHF.

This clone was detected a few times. In nucleotides, the CDR3 is TGCGCCAGCAGCCAAGACCCGGCAGATACGCAGTATTTT. This sequence encodes CASSQDPADTQYF. The chain combines TRBV4-3 with TRBJ2-3; D is unclear. The CDR3 consists of 13 residues. V gave up 0 bases and J gave up 4 bases, with 5 bases separating them. Germline V gives CDR1 LGHNA, CDR2 YSLEER.

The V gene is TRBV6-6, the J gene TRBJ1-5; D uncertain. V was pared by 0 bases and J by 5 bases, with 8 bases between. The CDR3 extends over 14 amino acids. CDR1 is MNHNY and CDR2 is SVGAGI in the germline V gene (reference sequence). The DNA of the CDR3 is TGTGCCAGCAGTTACTCTTACGAGGATCAGCCCCAGCATTTT. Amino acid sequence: CASSYSYEDQPQHF.

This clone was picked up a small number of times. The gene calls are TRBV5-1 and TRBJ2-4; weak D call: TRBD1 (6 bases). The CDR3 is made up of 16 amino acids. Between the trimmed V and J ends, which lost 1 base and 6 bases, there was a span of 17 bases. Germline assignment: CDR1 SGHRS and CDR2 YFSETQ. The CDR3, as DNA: TGCGCCAGCAGCTTGCCCGATAGAGGACAGAGAAACATTCAGTACTTC. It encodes CASSLPDRGQRNIQYF.

DNA for the CDR3: TGCGCCAGCAGCCAAGACTCGGGACAGGTTCGCAGGTACACCTTC. Protein sequence: CASSQDSGQVRRYTF. The rearrangement joins TRBV4-3 to TRBJ1-2; TRBD1 matches at 8 bases. The CDR3 is 15 residues long. Germline values: CDR1 LGHNA, CDR2 YSLEER. The J segment lost 11 bases and the V segment lost 0 bases, leaving 11 bases of the junction unmatched.

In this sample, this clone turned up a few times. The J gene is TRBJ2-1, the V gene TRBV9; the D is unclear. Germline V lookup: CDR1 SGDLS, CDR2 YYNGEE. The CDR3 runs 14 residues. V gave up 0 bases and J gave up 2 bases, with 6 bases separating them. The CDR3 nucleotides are TGTGCCAGCAGCGTAGCTATAACCTACAATGAGCAGTTCTTC. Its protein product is CASSVAITYNEQFF.

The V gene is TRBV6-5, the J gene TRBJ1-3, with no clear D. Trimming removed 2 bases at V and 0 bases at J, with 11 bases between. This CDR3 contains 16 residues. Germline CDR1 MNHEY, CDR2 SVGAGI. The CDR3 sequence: CASSYSGVSSGNTIYF. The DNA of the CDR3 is TGTGCCAGCAGTTACAGCGGCGTAAGCTCTGGAAACACCATATATTTT.

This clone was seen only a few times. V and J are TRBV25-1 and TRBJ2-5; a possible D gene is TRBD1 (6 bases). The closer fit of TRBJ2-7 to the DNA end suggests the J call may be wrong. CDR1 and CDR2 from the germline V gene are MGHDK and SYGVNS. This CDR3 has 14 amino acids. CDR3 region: CASSEIGGDYEQYF. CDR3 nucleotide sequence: TGTGCCAGCAGTGAAATAGGGGGAGACTACGAGCAGTACTTC.

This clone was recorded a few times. This CDR3 reads CASSLAQRGSTDTQYF. Here the CDR3 DNA reads TGTGCCAGCAGCTTGGCACAGCGGGGCTCCACAGATACGCAGTATTTT. The chain couples TRBV5-4 to TRBJ2-3, with 7 nucleotides matching TRBD2. The V gene's germline CDR1 is SGHNT and CDR2 YYREEE (reference sequence). The CDR3 sequence is 16 residues long. V dropped 0 bases and J dropped 2; count of bases not matched to a gene: 6.

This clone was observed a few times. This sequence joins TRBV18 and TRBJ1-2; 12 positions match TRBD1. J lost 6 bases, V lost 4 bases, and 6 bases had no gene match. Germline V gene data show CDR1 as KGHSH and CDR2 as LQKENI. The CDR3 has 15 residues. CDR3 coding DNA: TGTGCCAGCTCACGCGGGACAGGGGGCAGTGATGGCTACACCTTC. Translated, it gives CASSRGTGGSDGYTF.

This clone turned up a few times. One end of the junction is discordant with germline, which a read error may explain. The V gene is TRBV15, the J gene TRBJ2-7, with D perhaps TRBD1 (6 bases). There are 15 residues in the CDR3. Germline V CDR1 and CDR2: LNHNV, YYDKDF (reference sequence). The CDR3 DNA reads TGTGCCACCAGCCGAGAGGCAGGGGAAGGGTACGAGCAGTACTTC. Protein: CATSREAGEGYEQYF.

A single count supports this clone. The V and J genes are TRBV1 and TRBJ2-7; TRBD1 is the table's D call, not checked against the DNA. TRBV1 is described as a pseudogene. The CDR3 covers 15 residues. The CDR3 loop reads CTSGPLGTGPREQYF. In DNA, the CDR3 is TGCACCAGCGGTCCCCTCGGGACAGGGCCTCGCGAGCAGTACTTC.

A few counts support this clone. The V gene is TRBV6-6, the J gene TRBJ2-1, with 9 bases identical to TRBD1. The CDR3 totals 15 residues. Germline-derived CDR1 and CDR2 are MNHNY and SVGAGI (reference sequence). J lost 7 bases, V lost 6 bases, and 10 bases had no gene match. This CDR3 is CASRPGTGSMNEQFF. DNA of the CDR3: TGTGCCAGCAGGCCCGGGACAGGGTCGATGAATGAGCAGTTCTTC.

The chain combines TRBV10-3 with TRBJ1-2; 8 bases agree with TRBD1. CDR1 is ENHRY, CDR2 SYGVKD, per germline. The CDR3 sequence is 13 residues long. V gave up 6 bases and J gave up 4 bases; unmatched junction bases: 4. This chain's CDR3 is CAIRDRESYGYTF. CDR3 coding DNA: TGTGCCATCAGGGACAGGGAAAGCTATGGCTACACCTTC.

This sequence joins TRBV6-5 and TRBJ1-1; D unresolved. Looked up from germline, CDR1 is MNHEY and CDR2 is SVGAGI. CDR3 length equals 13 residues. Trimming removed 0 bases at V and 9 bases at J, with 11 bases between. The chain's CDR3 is CASSYSRGLQAFF. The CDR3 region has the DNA TGTGCCAGCAGTTACTCGAGAGGACTTCAAGCTTTCTTT.

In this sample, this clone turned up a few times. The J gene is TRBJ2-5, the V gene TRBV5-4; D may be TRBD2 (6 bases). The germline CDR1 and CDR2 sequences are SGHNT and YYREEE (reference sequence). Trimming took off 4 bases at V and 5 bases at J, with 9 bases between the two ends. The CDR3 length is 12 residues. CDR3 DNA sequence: TGTGCCAGCAGCCCGGGAGTGGAGACCCAGTACTTC. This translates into CASSPGVETQYF.

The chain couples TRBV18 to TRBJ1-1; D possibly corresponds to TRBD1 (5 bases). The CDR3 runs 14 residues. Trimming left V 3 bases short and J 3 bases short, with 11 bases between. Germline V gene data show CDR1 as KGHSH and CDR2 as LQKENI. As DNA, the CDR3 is TGTGCCAGCTCACCTATCGCGGGGGACACTGAAGCTTTCTTT. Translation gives CASSPIAGDTEAFF.

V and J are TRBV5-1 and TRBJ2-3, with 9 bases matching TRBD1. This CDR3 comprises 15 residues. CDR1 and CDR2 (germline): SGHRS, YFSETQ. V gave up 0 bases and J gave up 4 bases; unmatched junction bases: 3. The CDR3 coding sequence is TGCGCCAGCAGCTTGGGAGGGACAGGGTCAGATACGCAGTATTTT. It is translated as CASSLGGTGSDTQYF.

The CDR3 DNA reads TGTGCCAGTAGTAACTCATTTTCACCCCTCCACTTT. Translating gives CASSNSFSPLHF. This chain links TRBV19 with TRBJ1-6; D not certain. Trimming stripped 4 bases from V and 9 bases from J, with 7 bases between. Germline V gene data show CDR1 as LNHDA and CDR2 as SQIVND (reference sequence). The CDR3 totals 12 residues.

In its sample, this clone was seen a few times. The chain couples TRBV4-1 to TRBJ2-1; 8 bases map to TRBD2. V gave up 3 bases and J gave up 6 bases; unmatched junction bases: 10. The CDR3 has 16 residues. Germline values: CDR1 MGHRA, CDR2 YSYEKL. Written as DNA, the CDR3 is TGCGCCAGCAGCCACGTGGGACTAGTACGGGGCAATGAGCAGTTCTTC. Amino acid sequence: CASSHVGLVRGNEQFF.

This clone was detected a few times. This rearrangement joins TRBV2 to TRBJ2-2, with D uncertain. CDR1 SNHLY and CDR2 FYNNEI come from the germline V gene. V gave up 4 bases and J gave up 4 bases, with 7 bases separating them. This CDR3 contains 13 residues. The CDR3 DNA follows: TGTGCCAGCAGTGGACTCTTCACCGGGGAGCTGTTTTTT. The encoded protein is CASSGLFTGELFF.

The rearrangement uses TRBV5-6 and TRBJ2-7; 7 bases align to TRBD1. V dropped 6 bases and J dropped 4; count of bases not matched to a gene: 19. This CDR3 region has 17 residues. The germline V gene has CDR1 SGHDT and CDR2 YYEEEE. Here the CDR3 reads CASIQLGSTPRGYEQYF. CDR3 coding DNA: TGTGCCAGCATCCAACTCGGCTCTACTCCCAGGGGGTACGAGCAGTACTTC. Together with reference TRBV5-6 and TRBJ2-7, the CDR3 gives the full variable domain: DAGVTQSPTHLIKTRGQQVTLRCSPKSGHDTVSWYQQALGQGPQFIFQYYEEEERQRGNFPDRFSGHQFPNYSSELNVNALLLGDSALYLCASIQLGSTPRGYEQYFGPGTRLTVT.

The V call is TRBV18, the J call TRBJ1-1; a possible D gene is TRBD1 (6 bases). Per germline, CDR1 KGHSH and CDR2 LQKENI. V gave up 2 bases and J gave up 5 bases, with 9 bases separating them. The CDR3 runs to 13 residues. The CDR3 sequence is CASSPSRGTEAFF. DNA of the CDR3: TGTGCCAGCTCACCAAGCAGGGGTACTGAAGCTTTCTTT. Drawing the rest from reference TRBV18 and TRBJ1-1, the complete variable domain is NAGVMQNPRHLVRRRGQEARLRCSPMKGHSHVYWYRQLPEEGLKFMVYLQKENIIDESGMPKERFSAEFPKEGPSILRIQQVVRGDSAAYFCASSPSRGTEAFFGQGTRLTVV.

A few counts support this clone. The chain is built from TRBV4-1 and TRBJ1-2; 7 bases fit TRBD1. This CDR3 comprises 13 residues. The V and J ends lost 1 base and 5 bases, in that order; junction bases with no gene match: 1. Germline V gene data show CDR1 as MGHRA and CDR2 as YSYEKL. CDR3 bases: TGCGCCAGCAGCCAAGCGACAGGGTATGGCTACACCTTC. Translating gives CASSQATGYGYTF.